One and the same sample provided the 25 T cell receptor beta chains below, sequenced in a study of cytomegalovirus exposure and HLA in healthy donors. The study ran its PCR with 60 Vbeta and 13 Jbeta primers. The table came from immunoSEQ multiplex PCR; TCRdb's copy has only in-frame clones and leaves some out. This sample has tens of thousands of clones, with around 85% found just once. The sequencing input was PBMCs. The receptors stem from a man younger than 35 in good health and CMV-seronegative.

V gene TRBV30 combines with J gene TRBJ1-2; D gene ambiguous. V lost 3 bases and J 3 bases, leaving 11 bases between the germline ends. Germline V gene data show CDR1 as GTSNPN and CDR2 as SVGIG (reference sequence). This CDR3 is built from 13 residues. Here the CDR3 DNA reads TGTGCCTGGAGACGATACGAGGACTATGGCTACACCTTC. It is translated as CAWRRYEDYGYTF. The complete variable domain, with remaining parts taken from reference TRBV30 and TRBJ1-2, reads SQTIHQWPATLVQPVGSPLSLECTVEGTSNPNLYWYRQAAGRGLQLLFYSVGIGQISSEVPQNLSASRPQDRQFILSSKKLLLSDSGFYLCAWRRYEDYGYTFGSGTRLTVV.

V and J are TRBV5-1 and TRBJ2-1; the D gene is possibly TRBD2 (5 bases). CDR3 size: 16 residues. CDR1 SGHRS and CDR2 YFSETQ come from the germline V gene. Trimming pared 0 bases from V and 5 bases from J, leaving 15 bases between. The CDR3 spells CASSLVGTREDNEQFF. DNA of the CDR3: TGCGCCAGCAGCTTGGTGGGAACTAGAGAGGACAATGAGCAGTTCTTC.

Remarks on this clone: This sample also contains other DNA sequences that code for the same CDR3. The V and J genes are TRBV5-1 and TRBJ1-4, with D perhaps TRBD1 (6 bases). CDR1 is SGHRS and CDR2 is YFSETQ in the germline V gene. V was cut by 2 bases and J by 8 bases, with 13 bases left in between. The length of the CDR3 is 14 residues. The CDR3 sequence: CASSLETGDEKLFF. The CDR3 DNA sequence: TGCGCCAGCAGCTTAGAGACAGGAGACGAAAAACTGTTTTTT.

The rearrangement uses TRBV7-9 and TRBJ2-7; possibly TRBD1 for D (5 bases). The CDR3 runs 16 residues. V shed 1 base and J shed 0 bases, with 13 bases lying between them. Germline V gives CDR1 SEHNR, CDR2 FQNEAQ (reference sequence). The CDR3 nucleotides read TGTGCCAGCAGCTTAGTTGTAACAGGTGCCTCCTACGAGCAGTACTTC. Translating gives CASSLVVTGASYEQYF.

The gene calls are TRBV5-1 and TRBJ2-4; TRBD1 aligns across 9 bases. Germline V gene lookup returns CDR1 SGHRS and CDR2 YFSETQ. Trimming cost V 4 bases and J 0 bases; bases outside gene matches: 11. The CDR3 runs 18 residues. The CDR3 region has the DNA TGCGCCAGCAGCCCTTCCGGGACAGGGACTCTAGCCAAAAACATTCAGTACTTC. As protein: CASSPSGTGTLAKNIQYF.

CDR3: CASGSGTELYEQYV. In nucleotides, the CDR3 is TGTGCCAGCGGTTCCGGGACAGAACTTTACGAGCAGTACGTC. The chain carries TRBV28 and TRBJ2-7; 7 bases are shared with TRBD1. V lost 8 bases to trimming and J lost 4 bases; unmatched junction nucleotides: 11. This CDR3 contains 14 residues. Germline CDR1 MDHEN, CDR2 SYDVKM.

This chain connects TRBV11-3 to TRBJ2-2; 15 bases align to TRBD2. The V and J ends lost 5 bases and 5 bases, in that order; junction bases with no gene match: 3. The CDR3 totals 16 residues. Germline CDR1 and CDR2: SGHNT and YENEEA. CDR3 nucleotide sequence: TGTGCCAGCAGCCCGGGGACTAGCGGGAGGACCGGGGAGCTGTTTTTT. This sequence encodes CASSPGTSGRTGELFF.

The genes are TRBV6-1 and TRBJ1-2; D not certain. There are 14 residues in the CDR3. Trimming removed 5 bases from V and 2 bases from J, with 12 bases in between. Germline V gene data show CDR1 as MNHNS and CDR2 as SASEGT. CDR3 sequence: CASSPVAENYGYTF. The CDR3 DNA reads as TGTGCCAGCAGTCCCGTCGCGGAGAACTATGGCTACACCTTC.

This clone was seen many times. J is TRBJ1-1 and V is TRBV5-1; D possibly corresponds to TRBD1 (5 bases). Germline-derived CDR1 and CDR2 are SGHRS and YFSETQ. Trimming shortened V by 6 bases and J by 1 base, and 13 bases separated the two germline ends. CDR3 length: 14 amino acids. The CDR3 protein is CASTPIDRNTEAFF. The CDR3 bases are TGCGCCAGCACCCCAATCGACAGGAACACTGAAGCTTTCTTT.

The V gene is TRBV7-9, the J gene TRBJ1-1; D remains unclear. Trimming removed 5 bases from V and 2 bases from J, with 9 bases in between. The CDR3 covers 13 residues. Looked up from germline, CDR1 is SEHNR and CDR2 is FQNEAQ (reference sequence). CDR3 in DNA: TGTGCCAGCAGCCCGTTGAGTAACACTGAAGCTTTCTTT. It is translated as CASSPLSNTEAFF.

The CDR3 nucleotides are TGTGCCAGCAGGGTCCAGGAGACCCAGTACTTC. Amino acid sequence: CASRVQETQYF. V usage is TRBV6-1 and J usage is TRBJ2-5, with no clear D. The CDR3 extends over 11 amino acids. V gave up 6 bases and J gave up 5 bases, with 7 bases separating them. Germline assignment: CDR1 MNHNS and CDR2 SASEGT.

This chain connects TRBV4-3 to TRBJ2-5; TRBD2 agrees at 8 bases. Per the germline V gene, CDR1 is LGHNA and CDR2 is YSLEER. The V and J ends lost 0 bases and 2 bases, in that order; junction bases with no gene match: 8. This CDR3 spans 17 amino acids. CDR3: CASSQDFAGGGQETQYF. CDR3 DNA sequence: TGCGCCAGCAGCCAAGATTTTGCGGGGGGCGGGCAAGAGACCCAGTACTTC.

The chain uses TRBV28 and TRBJ2-7, with 13 bases lining up with TRBD2. In germline, CDR1 is MDHEN, CDR2 SYDVKM. The CDR3 loop spans 15 amino acids. V was clipped by 5 bases and J by 4 bases; unmatched bases: 5. The chain's CDR3 is CASSEWTSGRYEQYF. In nucleotides, the CDR3 is TGTGCCAGCAGTGAATGGACTAGCGGGAGATACGAGCAGTACTTC.

V usage is TRBV13 and J usage is TRBJ2-1, with 8 bases that match TRBD2. V was clipped by 5 bases and J by 4 bases; unmatched bases: 4. The CDR3 has 14 amino acids. Germline CDR1 PRHDT, CDR2 FYEKMQ (reference sequence). The CDR3 spells CASSPLAGYNEQFF. CDR3 DNA: TGTGCCAGCAGCCCTTTAGCGGGGTACAATGAGCAGTTCTTC.

The rearrangement joins TRBV9 to TRBJ2-7; TRBD1 is a possible D gene (6 bases). Germline loops: CDR1 SGDLS, CDR2 YYNGEE. This CDR3 is built from 14 residues. The V gene lost 4 bases and the J gene lost 6 bases, with 17 bases spanning the gap. The CDR3 bases are TGTGCCAGCAGCTCCTCCGGGACAAGCGTCGAGCAGTACTTC. Amino acid sequence: CASSSSGTSVEQYF.

V and J are TRBV4-3 and TRBJ2-2; 7 nucleotides align to TRBD2. The germline CDR1 and CDR2 sequences are LGHNA and YSLEER. The ends lost 1 base at V and 1 base at J; junction bases unmatched: 3. This CDR3 is 16 amino acids long. CDR3 loop: CASSQVPSGNTGELFF. The CDR3 nucleotides read TGCGCCAGCAGCCAAGTTCCTAGCGGGAACACCGGGGAGCTGTTTTTT.

This clone was detected a few times. The junction differs from germline at one of its ends, possibly a read error. The chain joins TRBV6-1 to TRBJ1-6, with 7 positions matching TRBD1. Germline V lookup: CDR1 MNHNS, CDR2 SASEGT. This CDR3 is built from 17 residues. The CDR3 spells CASSVRIGGQYSSPLHF. CDR3 nucleotide sequence: TGTGCCAGCAGTGTAAGAATAGGGGGACAGTATAGTTCACCCCTCCACTTT.

This chain joins TRBV28 and TRBJ1-2; possible D gene TRBD1, 5 bases. Germline V gives CDR1 MDHEN, CDR2 SYDVKM. Trimming pared 5 bases from V and 4 bases from J, leaving 11 bases between. This CDR3 comprises 13 residues. The CDR3 DNA reads TGTGCCAGCAGTGAGCAGACAGTCTATGGCTACACCTTC. Its translation is CASSEQTVYGYTF.

This chain connects TRBV4-1 to TRBJ2-3; tentatively, D is TRBD2 (6 bases). Trimming took off 4 bases at V and 8 bases at J, with 10 bases between the two ends. CDR3 size: 12 residues. Germline V gene lookup returns CDR1 MGHRA and CDR2 YSYEKL. The CDR3 DNA is TGCGCCAGCAGCCCAGCGGGCGGTACGCAGTATTTT. Translation: CASSPAGGTQYF.

The rearrangement uses TRBV28 and TRBJ2-2, with D tentatively TRBD1 (5 bases). Germline CDR1 and CDR2: MDHEN and SYDVKM. The CDR3 runs to 16 residues. The germline V and J ends were trimmed by 3 bases and 5 bases, with 16 bases remaining between them. DNA for the CDR3: TGTGCCAGCAGTTTTGGGCAGGGCCCACCGACCGGGGAGCTGTTTTTT. The encoded protein is CASSFGQGPPTGELFF.

The gene calls are TRBV2 and TRBJ1-1; 8 nucleotides match TRBD1. Germline-derived CDR1 and CDR2 are SNHLY and FYNNEI. CDR3 size: 13 residues. The V and J ends lost 8 bases and 1 base, in that order; junction bases with no gene match: 3. CDR3 bases: TGTGCCAGCCAAGGGACAGGGAACACTGAAGCTTTCTTT. Its protein product is CASQGTGNTEAFF.

This clone was counted between two and nine times. The CDR3 loop is CATPRLNSGANVLTF. The DNA for the CDR3 is TGCGCCACCCCCCGCCTAAACTCTGGGGCCAACGTCCTGACTTTC. The genes are TRBV10-1 and TRBJ2-6; no definite D call. The germline CDR1 and CDR2 sequences are WNHNN and SYGVQD (reference sequence). The CDR3 consists of 15 residues. V was cut by 10 bases and J by 0 bases, with 13 bases left in between.

The V call is TRBV5-6, the J call TRBJ2-7; 8 positions match TRBD1. The CDR3 sequence is 13 residues long. CDR1 is SGHDT and CDR2 is YYEEEE in the germline V gene. J gave up 7 bases and V 6 bases, and 9 bases lay outside the gene matches. CDR3 amino acids: CASTRTGPGEQYF. In nucleotides, the CDR3 is TGTGCCAGCACCCGGACAGGGCCGGGGGAGCAGTACTTC.

CDR3 sequence reads: CASSFGTGGAYEQYF. The CDR3 DNA sequence: TGTGCCAGCAGCTTCGGGACAGGGGGGGCCTACGAGCAGTACTTC. This chain connects TRBV5-6 to TRBJ2-7; 11 bases line up with TRBD1. This CDR3 has 15 amino acids. J lost 2 bases, V lost 2 bases, and 3 bases had no gene match. Germline V CDR1 and CDR2: SGHDT, YYEEEE.

As DNA, the CDR3 is TGTGCCAGCAGCGTAGGAGGACAGACTCAGTATTTT. Protein: CASSVGGQTQYF. The chain uses TRBV9 and TRBJ2-3; a possible D gene is TRBD1 (6 bases). V shed 0 bases and J shed 12 bases, with 11 bases lying between them. Germline lookup yields CDR1 SGDLS and CDR2 YYNGEE. The CDR3 covers 12 residues.